This T cell receptor (beta chain) is drawn from a study of beta chain features in type 1 diabetes. The entirety of the isolated RNA underwent reverse transcription, so expressed TCRB transcripts were sequenced. An average of about 3.57 million reads was obtained for naive, central memory and regulatory T cell samples. The repertoire was sequenced with immunoSEQ multiplex PCR; TCRdb's copy has only in-frame clones and lacks some. Among 130,000 to 150,000 clones listed, about 10% were seen once. This CDR3 contains 16 residues. The germline CDR1 and CDR2 sequences are SGHTA and FQGTGA. Comments on this clone: Germline and junction disagree at one end, which may indicate a read error.

The sequenced sample consisted of naive CD4+ T cells from blood. This sequence joins TRBV7-3 and TRBJ2-1; 8 bases align to TRBD2. The source of this sequence is a man aged 18 to 29 in good health. CDR3 amino acids: CVSSLRGGGRYNEQFF. CDR3 nucleotides: TGTGTCAGCAGCTTACGGGGCGGGGGGAGATACAATGAGCAGTTCTTC.